This is a list of T cell receptor beta chains from one sample in a study of T cell changes during pregnancy in multiple sclerosis. TCRdb's table, derived via immunoSEQ multiplex PCR, lists solely in-frame clones and lacks some. The sample contains about 77,000 clones, just over 90% of which appear only once. This specimen consisted of peripheral blood, obtained after pregnancy. These receptors were collected from a female donor in good health, enrolled as a control in a pregnancy study. The CDR3 runs from the conserved cysteine through the conserved F or W. The order of the fields is D gene, V gene, clone size, J gene, CDR3 protein, CDR3 DNA. D genes are given only for firm matches. Some rows have no size entry. The others give once, few or many, or a class for an expanded clone.

D gene: .
V gene: TRBV28
clone size: .
J gene: TRBJ2-1
CDR3 protein: CASNHARYNEQFF
CDR3 DNA: TGTGCCAGCAACCACGCCAGGTACAATGAGCAGTTCTTC

D gene: .
V gene: TRBV27
clone size: .
J gene: TRBJ2-1
CDR3 protein: CASSLQETGKFEQFF
CDR3 DNA: TGTGCCAGCTCATTACAGGAAACAGGGAAGTTTGAGCAGTTCTTC

D gene: .
V gene: TRBV9
clone size: few
J gene: TRBJ1-2
CDR3 protein: CASSVSNMDYGYTF
CDR3 DNA: TGTGCCAGCAGCGTAAGTAACATGGACTATGGCTACACCTTC

D gene: TRBD1
V gene: TRBV30
clone size: .
J gene: TRBJ2-7
CDR3 protein: CAWSVLRSEGAVLGEQYF
CDR3 DNA: TGTGCCTGGAGTGTACTGAGGTCCGAGGGGGCGGTACTAGGGGAGCAGTACTTC

D gene: TRBD2
V gene: TRBV28
clone size: .
J gene: TRBJ2-3
CDR3 protein: CASSFGGRGASTDTQYF
CDR3 DNA: TGTGCCAGCAGTTTCGGCGGGAGGGGGGCTAGCACAGATACGCAGTATTTT

D gene: .
V gene: TRBV2
clone size: .
J gene: TRBJ2-7
CDR3 protein: CASSDPSPGRREQYF
CDR3 DNA: TGTGCCAGCAGTGACCCGTCGCCTGGGAGGCGCGAGCAGTACTTC

D gene: .
V gene: TRBV7-9
clone size: .
J gene: TRBJ2-5
CDR3 protein: CASMGPTQETQYF
CDR3 DNA: TGTGCCAGCATGGGCCCTACCCAAGAGACCCAGTACTTC

D gene: TRBD1
V gene: TRBV6-1
clone size: .
J gene: TRBJ2-7
CDR3 protein: CASSVGQPSSYEQYF
CDR3 DNA: TGTGCCAGCAGTGTGGGACAGCCCAGCTCCTACGAGCAGTACTTC

D gene: TRBD2
V gene: TRBV4-3
clone size: .
J gene: TRBJ2-1
CDR3 protein: CASSQTGLAGREQFF
CDR3 DNA: TGCGCCAGCAGCCAAACCGGACTAGCGGGAAGAGAGCAGTTCTTC

D gene: TRBD2
V gene: TRBV11-3
clone size: once
J gene: TRBJ2-7
CDR3 protein: CASSLGGSGSYEQYF
CDR3 DNA: TGTGCCAGCAGCTTAGGGGGTAGCGGGAGCTACGAGCAGTACTTC

D gene: TRBD2
V gene: TRBV19
clone size: .
J gene: TRBJ2-2
CDR3 protein: CASRAGTSGGRPLNTGELFF
CDR3 DNA: TGTGCCAGTAGGGCCGGGACTAGCGGGGGCCGGCCCCTGAACACCGGGGAGCTGTTTTTT

D gene: TRBD2
V gene: TRBV28
clone size: .
J gene: TRBJ2-1
CDR3 protein: CASSLVRTSVNEQFF
CDR3 DNA: TGTGCCAGCAGTTTAGTGAGGACTAGCGTAAATGAGCAGTTCTTC

D gene: TRBD2
V gene: TRBV5-1
clone size: .
J gene: TRBJ2-7
CDR3 protein: CASSLGSSGVYEQYF
CDR3 DNA: TGCGCCAGCAGCCTCGGTTCCAGCGGGGTATACGAGCAGTACTTC

D gene: .
V gene: TRBV5-6
clone size: .
J gene: TRBJ1-6
CDR3 protein: CASSGGFYNSPLHF
CDR3 DNA: TGTGCCAGCAGCGGCGGTTTCTATAATTCACCCCTCCACTTT

D gene: .
V gene: TRBV5-4
clone size: .
J gene: TRBJ1-2
CDR3 protein: CASSLGGTYGYTF
CDR3 DNA: TGTGCCAGCAGCTTGGGCGGGACGTATGGCTACACCTTC

D gene: .
V gene: TRBV29-1
clone size: .
J gene: TRBJ2-1
CDR3 protein: CSAGETYNEQFF
CDR3 DNA: TGCAGCGCAGGGGAAACCTACAATGAGCAGTTCTTC

D gene: .
V gene: TRBV27
clone size: .
J gene: TRBJ2-7
CDR3 protein: CASSFLKGGTRRGEQYF
CDR3 DNA: TGTGCCAGCAGTTTTCTTAAGGGCGGCACTAGACGGGGCGAGCAGTACTTC

D gene: TRBD2
V gene: TRBV4-2
clone size: .
J gene: TRBJ2-7
CDR3 protein: CASSLLIAGDEQYF
CDR3 DNA: TGTGCCAGCAGTCTTTTAATAGCGGGAGACGAGCAGTACTTC

D gene: TRBD2
V gene: TRBV11-2
clone size: .
J gene: TRBJ2-7
CDR3 protein: CASSLAASGASYEQYF
CDR3 DNA: TGTGCCAGCAGCTTAGCGGCTAGCGGGGCCTCCTACGAGCAGTACTTC

D gene: .
V gene: TRBV18
clone size: .
J gene: TRBJ1-5
CDR3 protein: CASSPPNGEQPQHF
CDR3 DNA: TGTGCCAGCTCACCACCGAATGGAGAGCAGCCCCAGCATTTT

D gene: .
V gene: TRBV11-2
clone size: .
J gene: TRBJ2-5
CDR3 protein: CASSSRVKEETQYF
CDR3 DNA: TGTGCCAGCAGCTCCCGGGTTAAGGAAGAGACCCAGTACTTC

D gene: .
V gene: TRBV7-2
clone size: .
J gene: TRBJ1-2
CDR3 protein: CASSLGQESYGYTF
CDR3 DNA: TGTGCCAGCAGCTTAGGACAGGAGAGCTATGGCTACACCTTC

D gene: .
V gene: TRBV19
clone size: .
J gene: TRBJ1-5
CDR3 protein: CASSRAVVGQPQHF
CDR3 DNA: TGTGCCAGTAGTAGGGCCGTGGTGGGTCAGCCCCAGCATTTT

D gene: .
V gene: TRBV5-4
clone size: .
J gene: TRBJ2-1
CDR3 protein: CASSLADTFSSYNEQFF
CDR3 DNA: TGTGCCAGCAGCTTGGCCGACACATTCTCCTCCTACAATGAGCAGTTCTTC

D gene: .
V gene: TRBV11-2
clone size: .
J gene: TRBJ2-1
CDR3 protein: CASSLTGVEQFF
CDR3 DNA: TGTGCCAGCAGCTTGACCGGGGTTGAGCAGTTCTTC

D gene: .
V gene: TRBV19
clone size: .
J gene: TRBJ1-5
CDR3 protein: CASSWSIRGNQPQHF
CDR3 DNA: TGTGCCAGTAGTTGGAGTATCAGGGGCAATCAGCCCCAGCATTTT

D gene: TRBD1
V gene: TRBV6-1
clone size: .
J gene: TRBJ1-1
CDR3 protein: CASSATHRGNTEAFF
CDR3 DNA: TGTGCCAGCAGTGCCACTCACAGGGGAAACACTGAAGCTTTCTTT

D gene: TRBD1
V gene: TRBV19
clone size: once
J gene: TRBJ1-5
CDR3 protein: CASSPGTGSYSNQPQHF
CDR3 DNA: TGTGCCAGTAGTCCTGGGACAGGGAGCTATAGCAATCAGCCCCAGCATTTT

D gene: TRBD2
V gene: TRBV9
clone size: once
J gene: TRBJ2-2
CDR3 protein: CASSVIAGGEYGELFF
CDR3 DNA: TGTGCCAGCAGCGTGATAGCGGGGGGAGAATACGGGGAGCTGTTTTTT

D gene: .
V gene: TRBV18
clone size: .
J gene: TRBJ2-1
CDR3 protein: CASSPRGRAYNEQFF
CDR3 DNA: TGTGCCAGCTCACCAAGGGGGAGGGCATACAATGAGCAGTTCTTC

D gene: .
V gene: TRBV7-2
clone size: .
J gene: TRBJ2-2
CDR3 protein: CASSPSPIRTESGELFF
CDR3 DNA: TGTGCCAGCAGCCCTTCTCCGATCCGGACAGAGAGCGGGGAGCTGTTTTTT

D gene: .
V gene: TRBV28
clone size: .
J gene: TRBJ2-7
CDR3 protein: CASSSSGAAWVEQYF
CDR3 DNA: TGTGCCAGCAGTTCGAGCGGAGCCGCGTGGGTCGAGCAGTACTTC

D gene: .
V gene: TRBV2
clone size: .
J gene: TRBJ1-1
CDR3 protein: CASSMNTEAFF
CDR3 DNA: TGTGCCAGTAGCATGAACACTGAAGCTTTCTTT

D gene: .
V gene: TRBV28
clone size: .
J gene: TRBJ1-1
CDR3 protein: CASSLDSMNTEAFF
CDR3 DNA: TGTGCCAGCAGTCTAGACAGCATGAACACTGAAGCTTTCTTT

D gene: TRBD2
V gene: TRBV28
clone size: once
J gene: TRBJ2-1
CDR3 protein: CASSFRTSGSDEQFF
CDR3 DNA: TGTGCCAGCAGTTTTAGGACTAGCGGGTCAGATGAGCAGTTCTTC

D gene: .
V gene: TRBV28
clone size: .
J gene: TRBJ1-5
CDR3 protein: CASMESAKPQHF
CDR3 DNA: TGTGCCAGCATGGAGTCTGCGAAGCCCCAGCATTTT

D gene: .
V gene: TRBV30
clone size: .
J gene: TRBJ2-1
CDR3 protein: CAWGGSYNEQFF
CDR3 DNA: TGTGCCTGGGGGGGGAGCTACAATGAGCAGTTCTTC

D gene: .
V gene: TRBV10-3
clone size: .
J gene: TRBJ2-3
CDR3 protein: CASHPSGNTDTQYF
CDR3 DNA: TGTGCCTCCCACCCTTCCGGGAACACAGATACGCAGTATTTT

D gene: TRBD1
V gene: TRBV30
clone size: .
J gene: TRBJ2-7
CDR3 protein: CACTDRGTQYEQYF
CDR3 DNA: TGTGCCTGTACAGACAGGGGGACTCAATACGAGCAGTACTTC

D gene: .
V gene: TRBV6-1
clone size: .
J gene: TRBJ1-5
CDR3 protein: CASSERIRGLFGNQPQHF
CDR3 DNA: TGTGCCAGCAGTGAACGGATCAGAGGTCTTTTCGGCAATCAGCCCCAGCATTTT

D gene: .
V gene: TRBV7-8
clone size: .
J gene: TRBJ2-5
CDR3 protein: CASSLGTNQETQYF
CDR3 DNA: TGTGCCAGCAGCTTAGGAACTAACCAAGAGACCCAGTACTTC

D gene: .
V gene: TRBV11-2
clone size: .
J gene: TRBJ2-3
CDR3 protein: CASSPRLFDTTDTQYF
CDR3 DNA: TGTGCCAGCAGCCCCCGACTCTTTGATACCACAGATACGCAGTATTTT

D gene: TRBD2
V gene: TRBV7-6
clone size: .
J gene: TRBJ2-4
CDR3 protein: CVPPGGSVAKNIQYF
CDR3 DNA: TGTGTGCCCCCCGGGGGGTCCGTAGCCAAAAACATTCAGTACTTC

D gene: .
V gene: TRBV5-6
clone size: .
J gene: TRBJ2-7
CDR3 protein: CASSFPGQDYEQYF
CDR3 DNA: TGTGCCAGCAGTTTCCCGGGACAAGACTACGAGCAGTACTTC

D gene: .
V gene: TRBV6-4
clone size: .
J gene: TRBJ1-1
CDR3 protein: CASSDGRGGRRMNTEAFF
CDR3 DNA: TGTGCCAGCAGTGACGGGAGGGGGGGACGACGCATGAACACTGAAGCTTTCTTT

D gene: .
V gene: TRBV16
clone size: .
J gene: TRBJ2-7
CDR3 protein: CASSQSPAYEQYF
CDR3 DNA: TGTGCCAGCAGCCAATCTCCCGCCTACGAGCAGTACTTC

D gene: TRBD2
V gene: TRBV7-7
clone size: once
J gene: TRBJ2-5
CDR3 protein: CASSPGLAGYQETQYF
CDR3 DNA: TGTGCTAGCAGCCCGGGACTAGCGGGATACCAAGAGACCCAGTACTTC

D gene: .
V gene: TRBV2
clone size: .
J gene: TRBJ2-7
CDR3 protein: CASSAFLGAKSTYEQYF
CDR3 DNA: TGTGCCAGCAGTGCGTTCTTGGGAGCGAAATCAACCTACGAGCAGTACTTC

D gene: TRBD1
V gene: TRBV7-2
clone size: .
J gene: TRBJ2-5
CDR3 protein: CASSHDDRQGLKTQYF
CDR3 DNA: TGTGCCAGCAGCCATGACGACCGACAGGGTCTAAAGACCCAGTACTTC

D gene: .
V gene: TRBV30
clone size: .
J gene: TRBJ2-1
CDR3 protein: CAWTYRSGYNEQFF
CDR3 DNA: TGTGCCTGGACCTATAGGTCAGGCTACAATGAGCAGTTCTTC

D gene: .
V gene: TRBV5-4
clone size: .
J gene: TRBJ2-7
CDR3 protein: CASSSPRGYEQYF
CDR3 DNA: TGTGCCAGCAGTAGTCCTCGGGGATACGAGCAGTACTTC